Each of the 18 T cell receptor beta chains below was sequenced from the same sample in a study of blood T cell repertoires in COVID-19. Data came from immunoSEQ multiplex PCR; TCRdb stores just in-frame clones and leaves some out. In the table there are about 400,000 clones, about 90% of which are singletons. Sequenced: PBMCs or T cells enriched from blood (not recorded which). All receptors come from a woman aged 25 to 39 who had recovered from COVID-19.

V gene TRBV6-5 combines with J gene TRBJ2-7; tentative D call: TRBD1 (5 bases). Germline CDR1 is MNHEY and CDR2 is SVGAGI. V lost 7 bases and J 5 bases, leaving 12 bases between the germline ends. The CDR3 totals 12 residues. The CDR3 bases are TGTGCCAGCAAAACAGGTTTCCACGAGCAGTACTTC. Its translation is CASKTGFHEQYF.

This sequence joins TRBV4-1 and TRBJ2-1; the match to TRBD1 covers 8 bases. Trimming at V came to 4 bases and at J to 1 base, leaving 9 bases not matched to a gene. CDR1 is MGHRA, CDR2 YSYEKL, per germline. CDR3 length equals 17 residues. The CDR3 DNA is TGCGCCAGCAGCCGCAACGACAGGGGAGGTTCCTACAATGAGCAGTTCTTC. Amino acid sequence: CASSRNDRGGSYNEQFF.

V usage is TRBV5-1 and J usage is TRBJ2-2, with D perhaps TRBD2 (5 bases). This CDR3 region has 16 residues. The V and J ends lost 0 bases and 4 bases respectively, with 13 bases between them. CDR1 is SGHRS, CDR2 YFSETQ, per germline. CDR3 DNA: TGCGCCAGCAGCTTGGGACTATCGGTTGGCACCGGGGAGCTGTTTTTT. The encoded protein is CASSLGLSVGTGELFF.

A single count supports this clone. The chain couples TRBV4-2 to TRBJ2-3; TRBD2 matches at 11 bases. J was trimmed by 1 base and V by 0 bases; bases with no gene match: 3. The CDR3 length is 17 residues. CDR1 is LGHNA, CDR2 YNFKEQ, per germline. CDR3 region: CASSQDTSGGRTDTQYF. The CDR3 DNA reads TGTGCCAGCAGCCAAGATACTAGCGGGGGCCGCACAGATACGCAGTATTTT.

This chain joins TRBV28 and TRBJ1-1; D gene ambiguous. Trimming cost V 3 bases and J 10 bases, with 12 bases left between them. The CDR3 is 12 amino acids. CDR1 is MDHEN and CDR2 is SYDVKM in the germline V gene. This CDR3 reads CASSLAGLGAFF. CDR3 coding DNA: TGTGCCAGCAGTTTGGCCGGACTGGGAGCTTTCTTT. The full variable domain, in which reference TRBV28 and TRBJ1-1 provide the parts outside the CDR3, is DVKVTQSSRYLVKRTGEKVFLECVQDMDHENMFWYRQDPGLGLRLIYFSYDVKMKEKGDIPEGYSVSREKKERFSLILESASTNQTSMYLCASSLAGLGAFFGQGTRLTVV.

The chain is built from TRBV5-1 and TRBJ1-1; D is undetermined. Germline CDR1 is SGHRS and CDR2 is YFSETQ. V lost 1 base to trimming and J lost 7 bases, with 8 bases between them. CDR3 length equals 12 residues. This CDR3 reads CASSLSQNEAFF. The CDR3 DNA follows: TGCGCCAGCAGCTTGAGTCAGAATGAAGCTTTCTTT.

The V and J genes are TRBV5-4 and TRBJ1-2; D ambiguous. In germline, CDR1 is SGHNT, CDR2 YYREEE (reference sequence). The CDR3 sequence is 15 residues long. V was pared by 0 bases and J by 8 bases, with 17 bases between. CDR3 nucleotide sequence: TGTGCCAGCAGCTTGGTAGCGGGGATCTTTGAAGGCTACACCTTC. Translating it yields CASSLVAGIFEGYTF. Drawing the rest from reference TRBV5-4 and TRBJ1-2, the complete variable domain is ETGVTQSPTHLIKTRGQQVTLRCSSQSGHNTVSWYQQALGQGPQFIFQYYREEENGRGNFPPRFSGLQFPNYSSELNVNALELDDSALYLCASSLVAGIFEGYTFGSGTRLTVV.

The chain combines TRBV24-1 with TRBJ1-2, with D possibly TRBD1 on 5 matching bases. CDR3 length: 14 amino acids. Trimming pared 3 bases from V and 4 bases from J, leaving 11 bases between. Germline V gene sequence: CDR1 KGHDR, CDR2 SFDVKD. CDR3 amino acids: CATSDRQITYGYTF. CDR3 DNA sequence: TGTGCCACCAGTGATAGACAGATAACCTATGGCTACACCTTC.

A single count supports this clone. The rearrangement uses TRBV4-1 and TRBJ2-1; TRBD2 matches at 10 bases. The junction had 3 bases not matched to a gene; V was cut back by 2 bases and J by 5 bases. Per the germline V gene, CDR1 is MGHRA and CDR2 is YSYEKL. The CDR3 is 15 amino acids. CDR3 loop: CASSQNGLADNEQFF. Here the CDR3 DNA reads TGCGCCAGCAGCCAAAATGGACTAGCGGACAATGAGCAGTTCTTC.

The rearrangement links TRBV5-1 to TRBJ1-5; 10 nucleotides align to TRBD1. CDR3 length equals 14 residues. The ends lost 4 bases at V and 9 bases at J; junction bases unmatched: 7. Per the germline V gene, CDR1 is SGHRS and CDR2 is YFSETQ. The CDR3 spells CASSQGTGEGPQHF. The CDR3 nucleotides are TGCGCCAGCAGCCAGGGGACAGGGGAAGGGCCCCAGCATTTT.

This chain joins TRBV4-2 and TRBJ2-1; D unclear. The germline CDR1 and CDR2 sequences are LGHNA and YNFKEQ. The V end was cut by 4 bases, the J end by 10 bases, with 20 bases between. The CDR3 consists of 15 residues. The CDR3 region has the DNA TGTGCCAGCAGCCTTAGAGGTGGTGGAGTACGGGAGCAGTTCTTC. Translation gives CASSLRGGGVREQFF.

This clone is a singleton in its sample. This rearrangement joins TRBV2 to TRBJ1-5, with a possible D match to TRBD1 (5 bases). V was trimmed by 8 bases and J by 8 bases, leaving 13 bases between them. CDR1 and CDR2 from the germline V gene are SNHLY and FYNNEI. The CDR3 extends over 12 amino acids. The CDR3 DNA follows: TGTGCCAGCGGCTGGGGGGGAGAGCCCCAGCATTTT. Translated: CASGWGGEPQHF. The whole variable domain, filled in from reference TRBV2 and TRBJ1-5, reads EPEVTQTPSHQVTQMGQEVILRCVPISNHLYFYWYRQILGQKVEFLVSFYNNEISEKSEIFDDQFSVERPDGSNFTLKIRSTKLEDSAMYFCASGWGGEPQHFGDGTRLSIL.

V usage is TRBV5-4 and J usage is TRBJ1-1; TRBD1 matches at 8 bases. The length of the CDR3 is 15 residues. The germline V gene encodes CDR1 SGHNT and CDR2 YYREEE (reference sequence). V was pared by 5 bases and J by 5 bases, with 11 bases of the junction left unmatched. Here the CDR3 reads CASSQTTGVGTEAFF. CDR3 nucleotides: TGTGCCAGCAGTCAAACGACAGGGGTGGGAACTGAAGCTTTCTTT.

This rearrangement joins TRBV24-1 to TRBJ2-7; 7 bases agree with TRBD1. Trimming removed 2 bases from V and 3 bases from J; junction bases left unmatched: 0. The CDR3 runs to 13 residues. Looked up from germline, CDR1 is KGHDR and CDR2 is SFDVKD. The DNA of the CDR3 is TGTGCCACCAGTGATTACAGGGGCTACGAGCAGTACTTC. Translating it yields CATSDYRGYEQYF.

The chain carries TRBV3-1 (or the pseudogene TRBV3-2) and TRBJ1-3; unclear D gene. Trimming took 5 bases from V and 0 from J, leaving 2 bases between them. This CDR3 is 12 amino acids long. Germline CDR1 LGHDT, CDR2 YNNKEL (reference sequence). The CDR3 spells CASSYSGNTIYF. The CDR3 DNA follows: TGTGCCAGCAGCTACTCTGGAAACACCATATATTTT.

As for this clone: Other DNA sequences within the sample encode an identical CDR3. The CDR3 DNA is TGCGCCAGCAGCTTGGCGGACAGGGGCAACACCGGGGAGCTGTTTTTT. The encoded protein is CASSLADRGNTGELFF. The chain carries TRBV5-1 and TRBJ2-2, with 9 bases aligning to TRBD1. CDR3 size: 16 residues. With 0 bases clipped from V and 2 bases from J, the junction kept 2 bases outside the gene matches. Germline-derived CDR1 and CDR2 are SGHRS and YFSETQ.

The V call is TRBV7-8, the J call TRBJ1-5; 8 bases map to TRBD1. The CDR3 is made up of 16 amino acids. CDR1 and CDR2 from the germline V gene are SGHVS and FQNEAQ. Losses at the gene ends were 4 bases for V and 7 bases for J; bases not matched to a gene: 12. CDR3 coding DNA: TGTGCCAGCAGCTCCTTTAGACAGGGGACACAGCAGCCCCAGCATTTT. It translates to CASSSFRQGTQQPQHF. Full variable domain (rest looked up from reference TRBV7-8 and TRBJ1-5): GAGVSQSPRYKVAKRGQDVALRCDPISGHVSLFWYQQALGQGPEFLTYFQNEAQLDKSGLPSDRFFAERPEGSVSTLKIQRTQQEDSAVYLCASSSFRQGTQQPQHFGDGTRLSIL.

The chain combines TRBV6-5 with TRBJ1-4; 7 bases map to TRBD1. This CDR3 has 15 amino acids. V shed 4 bases and J 7 bases; nucleotides not matched to a gene: 9. Germline CDR1 is MNHEY and CDR2 is SVGAGI. In nucleotides, the CDR3 is TGTGCCAGCAGTTTAACCGGGACAGAACTTGAAAAACTGTTTTTT. Its protein product is CASSLTGTELEKLFF.